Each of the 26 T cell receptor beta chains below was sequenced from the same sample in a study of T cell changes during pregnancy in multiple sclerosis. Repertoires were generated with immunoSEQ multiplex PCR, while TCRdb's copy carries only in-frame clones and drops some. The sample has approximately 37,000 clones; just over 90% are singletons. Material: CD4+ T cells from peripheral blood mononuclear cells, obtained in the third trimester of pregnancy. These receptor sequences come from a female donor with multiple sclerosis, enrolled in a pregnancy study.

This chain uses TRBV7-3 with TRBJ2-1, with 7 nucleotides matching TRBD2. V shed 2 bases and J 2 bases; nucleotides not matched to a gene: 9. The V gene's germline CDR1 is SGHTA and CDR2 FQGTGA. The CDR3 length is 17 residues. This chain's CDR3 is CASSLSPRAGAYNEQFF. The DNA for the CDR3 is TGTGCCAGCAGCTTATCCCCCCGGGCGGGGGCCTACAATGAGCAGTTCTTC.

The CDR3 protein is CASSSQHSGIQAFF. The CDR3 region has the DNA TGTGCCAGCAGCTCTCAACACTCCGGGATTCAAGCTTTCTTT. The gene calls are TRBV11-2 and TRBJ1-1; D not resolved. The CDR3 extends over 14 amino acids. In germline, CDR1 is SGHAT, CDR2 FQNNGV. Trimming took off 4 bases at V and 9 bases at J, with 18 bases between the two ends. Variable domain in full (rest from reference TRBV11-2 and TRBJ1-1): EAGVAQSPRYKIIEKRQSVAFWCNPISGHATLYWYQQILGQGPKLLIQFQNNGVVDDSQLPKDRFSAERLKGVDSTLKIQPAKLEDSAVYLCASSSQHSGIQAFFGQGTRLTVV.

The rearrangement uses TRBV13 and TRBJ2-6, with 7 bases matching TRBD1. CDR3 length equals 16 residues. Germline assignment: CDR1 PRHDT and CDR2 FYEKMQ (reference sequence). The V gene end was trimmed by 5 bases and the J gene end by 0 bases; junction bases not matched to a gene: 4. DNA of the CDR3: TGTGCCAGCAGCCGGGGACAGTCCTCTGGGGCCAACGTCCTGACTTTC. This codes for CASSRGQSSGANVLTF.

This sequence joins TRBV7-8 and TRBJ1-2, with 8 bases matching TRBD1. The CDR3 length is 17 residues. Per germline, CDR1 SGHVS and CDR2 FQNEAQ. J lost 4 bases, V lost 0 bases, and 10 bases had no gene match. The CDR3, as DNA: TGTGCCAGCAGCTTAGCTTATCAGGGGGCGCAAGGCTATGGCTACACCTTC. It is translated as CASSLAYQGAQGYGYTF.

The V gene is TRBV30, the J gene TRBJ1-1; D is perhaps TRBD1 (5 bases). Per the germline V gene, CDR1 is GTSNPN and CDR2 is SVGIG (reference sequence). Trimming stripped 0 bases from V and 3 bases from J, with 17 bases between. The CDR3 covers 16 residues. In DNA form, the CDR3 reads TGTGCCTGGAGTGTACGGTTTTGGCGGGGGGACACTGAAGCTTTCTTT. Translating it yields CAWSVRFWRGDTEAFF. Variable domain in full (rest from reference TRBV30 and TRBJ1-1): SQTIHQWPATLVQPVGSPLSLECTVEGTSNPNLYWYRQAAGRGLQLLFYSVGIGQISSEVPQNLSASRPQDRQFILSSKKLLLSDSGFYLCAWSVRFWRGDTEAFFGQGTRLTVV.

CDR3 DNA sequence: TGTGCCAGCAGCACCAGGGACAGCACGATCTATGGCTACACCTTC. Translated: CASSTRDSTIYGYTF. The chain carries TRBV7-8 and TRBJ1-2; TRBD1 matches 7 bases. Germline V CDR1 and CDR2: SGHVS, FQNEAQ. The length of the CDR3 is 15 residues. The V gene end was trimmed by 5 bases and the J gene end by 4 bases; junction bases not matched to a gene: 10.

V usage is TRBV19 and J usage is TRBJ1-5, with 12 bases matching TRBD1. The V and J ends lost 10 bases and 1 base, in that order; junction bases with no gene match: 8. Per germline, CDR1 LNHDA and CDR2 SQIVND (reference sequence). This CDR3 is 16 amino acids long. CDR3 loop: CATRDRGPQSNQPQHF. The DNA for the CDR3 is TGTGCCACCCGGGACAGGGGGCCGCAAAGCAATCAGCCCCAGCATTTT.

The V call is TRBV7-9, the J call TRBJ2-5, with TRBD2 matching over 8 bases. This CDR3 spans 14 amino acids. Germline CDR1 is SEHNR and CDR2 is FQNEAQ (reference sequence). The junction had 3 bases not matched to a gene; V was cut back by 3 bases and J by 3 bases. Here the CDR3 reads CASSFSGNKETQYF. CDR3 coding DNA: TGTGCCAGCAGCTTTAGCGGGAATAAAGAGACCCAGTACTTC.

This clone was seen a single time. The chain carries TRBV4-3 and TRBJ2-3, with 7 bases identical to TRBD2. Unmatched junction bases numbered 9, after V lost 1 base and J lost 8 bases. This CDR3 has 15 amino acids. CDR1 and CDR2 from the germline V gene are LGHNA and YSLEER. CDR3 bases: TGCGCCAGCAGCCAAGGCCGGTGGGGCGGGGGTACGCAGTATTTT. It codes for CASSQGRWGGGTQYF.

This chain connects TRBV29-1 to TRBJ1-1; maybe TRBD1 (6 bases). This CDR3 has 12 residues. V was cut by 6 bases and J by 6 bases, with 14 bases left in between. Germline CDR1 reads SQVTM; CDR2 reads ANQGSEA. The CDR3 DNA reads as TGCAGCGTCGAATACAGGGTCTCTGAAGCTTTCTTT. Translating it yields CSVEYRVSEAFF.

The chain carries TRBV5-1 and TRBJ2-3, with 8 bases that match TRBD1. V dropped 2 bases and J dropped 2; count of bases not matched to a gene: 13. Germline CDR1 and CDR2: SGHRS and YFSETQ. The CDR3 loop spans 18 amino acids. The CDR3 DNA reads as TGCGCCAGCAGCTTTGGGGGCAGGGGGCCTATTCCCACAGATACGCAGTATTTT. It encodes CASSFGGRGPIPTDTQYF.

The CDR3 loop is CASSASNLGLGTGELFF. The CDR3 DNA is TGTGCCAGTAGCGCATCTAATTTGGGACTTGGCACCGGGGAGCTGTTTTTT. The chain joins TRBV19 to TRBJ2-2, with D maybe TRBD2 (6 bases). The CDR3 has 17 residues. The V gene's germline CDR1 is LNHDA and CDR2 SQIVND (reference sequence). V was trimmed by 6 bases and J by 4 bases, leaving 21 bases between them.

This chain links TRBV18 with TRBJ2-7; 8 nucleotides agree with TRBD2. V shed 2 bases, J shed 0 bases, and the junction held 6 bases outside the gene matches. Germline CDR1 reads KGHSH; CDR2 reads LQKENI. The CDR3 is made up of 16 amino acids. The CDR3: CASSPGGGPTSYEQYF. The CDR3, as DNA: TGTGCCAGCTCACCAGGCGGGGGGCCGACCTCCTACGAGCAGTACTTC. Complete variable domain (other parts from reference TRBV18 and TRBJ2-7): NAGVMQNPRHLVRRRGQEARLRCSPMKGHSHVYWYRQLPEEGLKFMVYLQKENIIDESGMPKERFSAEFPKEGPSILRIQQVVRGDSAAYFCASSPGGGPTSYEQYFGPGTRLTVT.

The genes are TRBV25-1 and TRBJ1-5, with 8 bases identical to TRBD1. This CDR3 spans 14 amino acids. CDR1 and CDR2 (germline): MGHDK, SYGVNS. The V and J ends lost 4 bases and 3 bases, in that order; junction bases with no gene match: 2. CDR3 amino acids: CASSGDRPNQPQHF. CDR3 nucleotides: TGTGCCAGCAGTGGGGACAGGCCCAATCAGCCCCAGCATTTT.

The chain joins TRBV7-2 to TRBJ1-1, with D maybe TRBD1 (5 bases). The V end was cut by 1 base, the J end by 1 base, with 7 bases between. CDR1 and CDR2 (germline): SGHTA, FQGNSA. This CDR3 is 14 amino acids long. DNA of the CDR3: TGTGCCAGCAGCTTAGTGGGGGGGAACACTGAAGCTTTCTTT. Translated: CASSLVGGNTEAFF.

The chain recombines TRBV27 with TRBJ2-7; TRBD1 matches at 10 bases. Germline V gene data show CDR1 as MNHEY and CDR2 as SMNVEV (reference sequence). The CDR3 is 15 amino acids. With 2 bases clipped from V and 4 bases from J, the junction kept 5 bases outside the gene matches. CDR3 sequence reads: CASSLVGQGNYEQYF. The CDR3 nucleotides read TGTGCCAGCAGTTTAGTGGGACAGGGGAATTACGAGCAGTACTTC.

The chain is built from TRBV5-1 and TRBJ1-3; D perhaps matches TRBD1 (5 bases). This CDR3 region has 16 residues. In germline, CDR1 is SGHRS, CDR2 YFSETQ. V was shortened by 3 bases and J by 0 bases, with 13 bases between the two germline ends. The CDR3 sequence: CASSSDGGGSGNTIYF. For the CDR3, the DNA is TGCGCCAGCAGCTCCGATGGGGGGGGCTCTGGAAACACCATATATTTT.

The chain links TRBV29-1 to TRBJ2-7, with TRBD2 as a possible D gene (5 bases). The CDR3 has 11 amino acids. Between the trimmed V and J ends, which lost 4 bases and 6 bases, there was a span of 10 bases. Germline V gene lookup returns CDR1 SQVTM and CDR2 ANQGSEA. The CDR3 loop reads CSVAEGAEQYF. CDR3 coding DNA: TGCAGCGTTGCTGAGGGTGCCGAGCAGTACTTC.

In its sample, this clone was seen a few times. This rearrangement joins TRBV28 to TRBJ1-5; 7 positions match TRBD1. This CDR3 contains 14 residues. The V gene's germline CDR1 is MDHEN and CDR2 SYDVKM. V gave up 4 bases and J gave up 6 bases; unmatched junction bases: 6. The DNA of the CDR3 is TGTGCCAGCAGTTCTCAGGGGGTGGGTCAGCCCCAGCATTTT. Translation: CASSSQGVGQPQHF.

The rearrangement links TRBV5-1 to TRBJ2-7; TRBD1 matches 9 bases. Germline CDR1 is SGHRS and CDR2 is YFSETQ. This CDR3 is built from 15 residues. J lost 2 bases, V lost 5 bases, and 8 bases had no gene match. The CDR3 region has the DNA TGCGCCAGCAGAGCCCCAGGACAGGGGCCCTACGAGCAGTACTTC. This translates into CASRAPGQGPYEQYF.

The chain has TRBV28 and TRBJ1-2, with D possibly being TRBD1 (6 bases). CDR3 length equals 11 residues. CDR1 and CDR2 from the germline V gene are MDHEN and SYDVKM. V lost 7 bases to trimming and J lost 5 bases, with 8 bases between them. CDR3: CASKRGYGYTF. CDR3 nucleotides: TGTGCCAGCAAGAGGGGGTATGGCTACACCTTC.

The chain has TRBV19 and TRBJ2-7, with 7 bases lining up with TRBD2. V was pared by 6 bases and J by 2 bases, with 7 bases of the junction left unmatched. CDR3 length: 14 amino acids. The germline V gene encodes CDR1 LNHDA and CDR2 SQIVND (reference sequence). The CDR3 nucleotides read TGTGCCAGTAGCCCCCTCCGGGGGGCCTACGAGCAGTACTTC. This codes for CASSPLRGAYEQYF.

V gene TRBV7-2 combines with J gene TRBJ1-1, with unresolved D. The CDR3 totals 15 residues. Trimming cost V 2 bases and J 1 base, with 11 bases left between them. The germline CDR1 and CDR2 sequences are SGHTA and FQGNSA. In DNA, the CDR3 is TGTGCCAGCAGCTTAACGCTACTCACGAACACTGAAGCTTTCTTT. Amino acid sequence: CASSLTLLTNTEAFF.

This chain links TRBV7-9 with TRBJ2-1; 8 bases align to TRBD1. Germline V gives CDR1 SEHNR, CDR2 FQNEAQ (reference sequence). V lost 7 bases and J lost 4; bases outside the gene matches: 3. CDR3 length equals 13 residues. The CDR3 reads CASNRGEYNEQFF. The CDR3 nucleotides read TGTGCCAGCAACAGGGGGGAGTACAATGAGCAGTTCTTC.

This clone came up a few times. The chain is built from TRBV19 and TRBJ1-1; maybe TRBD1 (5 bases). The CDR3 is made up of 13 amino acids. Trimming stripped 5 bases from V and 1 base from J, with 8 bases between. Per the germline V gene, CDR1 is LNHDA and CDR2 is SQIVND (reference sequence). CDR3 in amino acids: CASSGQGNTEAFF. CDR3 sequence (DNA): TGTGCCAGTAGTGGCCAGGGGAACACTGAAGCTTTCTTT. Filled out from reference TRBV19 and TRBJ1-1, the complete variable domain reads DGGITQSPKYLFRKEGQNVTLSCEQNLNHDAMYWYRQDPGQGLRLIYYSQIVNDFQKGDIAEGYSVSREKKESFPLTVTSAQKNPTAFYLCASSGQGNTEAFFGQGTRLTVV.

CDR3 loop: CASSLSEEVSYEQYF. CDR3 in DNA: TGTGCCAGCAGTTTAAGTGAGGAAGTTTCCTACGAGCAGTACTTC. The V gene is TRBV27, the J gene TRBJ2-7; D remains unclear. The germline gives CDR1 MNHEY, CDR2 SMNVEV (reference sequence). V was shortened by 2 bases and J by 1 base, with 12 bases between the two germline ends. The length of the CDR3 is 15 residues.